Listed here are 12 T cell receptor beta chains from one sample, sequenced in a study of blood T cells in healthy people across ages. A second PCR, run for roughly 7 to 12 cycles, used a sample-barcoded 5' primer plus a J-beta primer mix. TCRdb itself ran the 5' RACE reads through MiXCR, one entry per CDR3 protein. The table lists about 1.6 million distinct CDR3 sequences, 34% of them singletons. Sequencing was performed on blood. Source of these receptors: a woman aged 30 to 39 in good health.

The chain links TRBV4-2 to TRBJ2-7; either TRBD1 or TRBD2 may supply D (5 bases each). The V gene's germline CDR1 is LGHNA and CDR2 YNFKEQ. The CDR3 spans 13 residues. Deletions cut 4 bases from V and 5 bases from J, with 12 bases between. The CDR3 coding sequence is TGTGCCAGCAGCCGAGGGGTGGAGGACGAGCAGTACTTC. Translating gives CASSRGVEDEQYF.

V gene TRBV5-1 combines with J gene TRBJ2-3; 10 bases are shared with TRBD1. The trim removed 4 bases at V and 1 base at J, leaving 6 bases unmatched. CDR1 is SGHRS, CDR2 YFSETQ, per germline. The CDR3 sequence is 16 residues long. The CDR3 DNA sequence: TGCGCCAGCAGCCTAGAAGGGACAGGGGGCACAGATACGCAGTATTTT. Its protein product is CASSLEGTGGTDTQYF.

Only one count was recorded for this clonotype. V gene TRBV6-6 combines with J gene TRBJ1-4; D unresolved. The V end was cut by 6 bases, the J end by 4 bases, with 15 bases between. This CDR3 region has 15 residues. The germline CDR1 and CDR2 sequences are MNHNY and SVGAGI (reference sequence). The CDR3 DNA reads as TGTGCCAGCAGAGACGAACCGGGGATTAATGAAAAACTGTTTTTT. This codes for CASRDEPGINEKLFF.

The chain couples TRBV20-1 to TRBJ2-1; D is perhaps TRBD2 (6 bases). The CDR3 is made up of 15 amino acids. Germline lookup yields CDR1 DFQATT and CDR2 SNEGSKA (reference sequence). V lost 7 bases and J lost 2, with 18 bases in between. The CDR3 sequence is CSVAGVIAAYNEQFF. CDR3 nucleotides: TGCAGTGTAGCAGGTGTTATAGCGGCCTACAATGAGCAGTTCTTC.

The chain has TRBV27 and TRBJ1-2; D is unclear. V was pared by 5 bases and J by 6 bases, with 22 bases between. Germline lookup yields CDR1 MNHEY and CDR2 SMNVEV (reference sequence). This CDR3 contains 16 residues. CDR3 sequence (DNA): TGTGCCAGCAGTGAAAGCCGTCCAATTAATGCGGATGGCTACACCTTC. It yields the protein CASSESRPINADGYTF.

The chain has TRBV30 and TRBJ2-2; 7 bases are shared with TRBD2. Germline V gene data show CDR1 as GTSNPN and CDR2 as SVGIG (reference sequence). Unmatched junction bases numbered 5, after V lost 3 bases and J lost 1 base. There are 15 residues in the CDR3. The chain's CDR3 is CAWSSGGKNTGELFF. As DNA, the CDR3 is TGTGCCTGGAGCTCCGGGGGGAAGAACACCGGGGAGCTGTTTTTT.

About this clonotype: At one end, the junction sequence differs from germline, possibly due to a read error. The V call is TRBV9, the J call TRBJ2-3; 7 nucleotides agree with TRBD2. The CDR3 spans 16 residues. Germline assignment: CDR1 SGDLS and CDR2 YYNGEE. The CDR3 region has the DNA TGCGCCAGCAGCGTAGCTTCTAGCGGCATCACAGATATGCAGTATTTT. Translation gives CASSVASSGITDMQYF.

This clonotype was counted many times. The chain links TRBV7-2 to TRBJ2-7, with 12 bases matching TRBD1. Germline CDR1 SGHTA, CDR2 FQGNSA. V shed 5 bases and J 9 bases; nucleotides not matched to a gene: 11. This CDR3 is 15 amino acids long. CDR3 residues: CASSATGTGGSRQYF. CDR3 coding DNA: TGTGCCAGCAGCGCTACTGGGACAGGGGGCTCAAGGCAGTACTTC.

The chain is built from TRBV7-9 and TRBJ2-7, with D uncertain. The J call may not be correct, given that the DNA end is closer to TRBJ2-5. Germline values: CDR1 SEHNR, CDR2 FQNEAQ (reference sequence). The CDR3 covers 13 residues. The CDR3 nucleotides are TGTGCCAGCAGTCCGAACGGGTTAGTGACCCAGTACTTC. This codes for CASSPNGLVTQYF.

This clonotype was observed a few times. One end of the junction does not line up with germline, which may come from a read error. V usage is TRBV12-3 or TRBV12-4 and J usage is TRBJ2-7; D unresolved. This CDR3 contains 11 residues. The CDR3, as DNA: TGTGCCGGCAGTTCATACTACGAGCAGTACTTC. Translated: CAGSSYYEQYF.

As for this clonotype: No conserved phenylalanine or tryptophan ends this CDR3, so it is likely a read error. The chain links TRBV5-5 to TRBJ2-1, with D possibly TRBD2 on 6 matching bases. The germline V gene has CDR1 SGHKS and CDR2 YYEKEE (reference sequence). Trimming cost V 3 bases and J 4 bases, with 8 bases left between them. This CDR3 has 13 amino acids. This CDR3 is CASSWEVYNEQFC. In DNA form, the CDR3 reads TGTGCCAGCAGCTGGGAGGTATACAATGAGCAGTTCTGC.

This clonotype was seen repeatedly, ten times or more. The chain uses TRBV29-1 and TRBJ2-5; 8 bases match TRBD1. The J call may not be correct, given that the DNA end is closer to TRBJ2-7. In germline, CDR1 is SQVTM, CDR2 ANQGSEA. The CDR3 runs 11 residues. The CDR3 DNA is TGCAGCGCTGACAGGGGAGGCGAGCAGTACTTC. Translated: CSADRGGEQYF.